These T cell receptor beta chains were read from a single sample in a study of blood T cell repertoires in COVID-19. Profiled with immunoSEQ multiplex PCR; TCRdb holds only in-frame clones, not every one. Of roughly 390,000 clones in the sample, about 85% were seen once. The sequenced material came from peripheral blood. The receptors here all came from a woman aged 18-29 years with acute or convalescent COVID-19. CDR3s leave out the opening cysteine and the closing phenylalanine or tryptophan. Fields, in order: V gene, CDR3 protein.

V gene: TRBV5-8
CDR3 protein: ASTLGWEGHTEAF

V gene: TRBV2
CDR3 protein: ASSVGRVSNQPQH

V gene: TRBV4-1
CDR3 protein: ASSQDRVGNYGYT

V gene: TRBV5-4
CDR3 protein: ASSLFLSSYNEQF

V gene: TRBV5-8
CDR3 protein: ASSLRGWEQY

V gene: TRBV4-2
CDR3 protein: ASSQVRQNTEAF

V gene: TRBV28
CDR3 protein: ASTPSSFRGEGGTDTQY

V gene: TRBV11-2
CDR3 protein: ASSRDRGKVTQY

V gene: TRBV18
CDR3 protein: ASSPYGTSLNEQF

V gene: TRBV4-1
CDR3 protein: ASSQRWLAGEGAKNIQY

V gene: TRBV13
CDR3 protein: ASSPTIQGANTEAF

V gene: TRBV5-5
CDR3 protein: ASSLAEDSAIY

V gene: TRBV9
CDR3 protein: ASSVGVPLADTQY

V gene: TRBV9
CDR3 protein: ASSARGSGETQY